This T cell receptor beta chain originates from a study of blood T cells in healthy people across ages (dated by TCRdb to about 2015). Study-level background: In model experiments, template switching captured roughly one uniquely barcoded TCR beta cDNA molecule for every two T cells. Age-related changes in TCR beta repertoire diversity were measured in the study by deep sequencing normalized with unique cDNA molecular identifiers. Donors were grouped into four age groups: young (average 16 years), middle-aged (about 38), aged (62) and long-lived (just over 80). Donors of different ages were randomly distributed across sequencing lanes to avoid experimental bias. Two additional independent replicas of 1 million unique cDNA reads from the same blood draw were analyzed for two donors (one aged 18 to 30 and one aged 80 or older).

This clonotype was seen only a few times. Its antigen specificity is not known. No much larger clone exists at a distance of one base, and base qualities are not known. Summary of the overall study and its limitations: A strong correlation was found between observed TCR beta diversity and the percentage of naive T cells measured by flow cytometry. Because profiling used bulk unsorted PBMCs, naive and antigen-experienced compartments could not be compared conclusively. As age increased, observed TCR beta diversity per million T cells dropped in a roughly linear way, and a significant reduction was already evident by age 40. Estimates of total diversity based on one million sequenced T cells were regarded as lower bounds and as underestimates. The long-lived group showed more naive CD4+ T cells, fewer expanded clones and increased TCR diversity than the aged group, suggesting age selection. Because donor CMV infection status was unknown, age-related changes in expanded clonotypes were potentially confounded.

The method behind the library was 5' RACE. The instrument was an Illumina HiSeq 2500. The second PCR ran for roughly 7 to 11 cycles and used a J-beta primer mix along with a sample-barcoded 5' primer. A template-switch 5' adaptor carrying 12 random nucleotides introduced a unique molecular identifier onto each TCR beta cDNA molecule. Each sample yielded at least 3 million CDR3-containing paired-end reads. All of the RNA was converted into first-strand cDNA using the Mint cDNA synthesis kit, with a TRBC-specific oligonucleotide serving as the primer. All cDNA was treated with uracil-DNA glycosylase and then went through a first 18-cycle PCR with the universal primers M1SS and BC2_uni_R. Processing in the source paper ran as follows. For normalization, 1 million high-quality reads, each with a distinct molecular identifier, were randomly selected from each sample. Instead of being binned into consensus sequences, reads that shared molecular identifiers were thrown out. MiTCR, run with a Q25 quality threshold and the strictest error-elimination algorithm, handled CDR3 identification, clonotype clustering and error correction. A nonparametric unseen species model using Euler transformation provided a lower-bound estimate of total TCR beta diversity. TCRdb handled the public reads itself, with Q25 trimming in fastp and clone calling in MiXCR, and kept productive beta chains. Entries are consolidated by CDR3 protein sequence, retaining the most common genes and DNA. The V and J calls here are based on TCRdb, not the publication. The sample table contains approximately 1,100,000 distinct CDR3 sequences; only one count was recorded for around 43% of them. The top ten constitute 18% of the sample.

Trimming at the junction amounts to 0 bases on V and 1 base on J, and the germline ends lie 12 bases apart. CDR1 KGHSH and CDR2 LQKENI are derived from the germline V gene. The cysteine opens and the phenylalanine closes a CDR3 of 16 amino acids. CDR3 DNA is the only sequence kept; it has 48 bases, read in frame from the first base. The donors were 40 or so Caucasian individuals from Russia, aged roughly 6 to 90 years, who were systemically healthy. Around 10 milliliters of peripheral blood were drawn from each donor into EDTA-treated Vacutainer tubes. PBMCs were isolated by Ficoll-Paque density-gradient centrifugation, with at least 7 million obtained per sample. Trizol reagent was used to extract total RNA from PBMCs, with at least 5.5 micrograms per sample. The percentages of naive CD45RAhigh/CD27high T cells were determined by flow cytometry on a PBMC aliquot from every donor.

This receptor was taken from a woman aged 60-70 years in good health. The specimen sequenced was blood. The rearrangement combines TRBV18 with TRBJ1-1; possibly the D gene is TRBD1, per 6 matching bases. The nucleotides read TGTGCCAGCTCACCACCCGCTCAGGGGAAGAACACTGAAGCTTTCTTT. The encoded protein is CASSPPAQGKNTEAFF.